This record looks at one T cell receptor (beta chain) sequence and its context. Its antigen is currently unknown. The same CDR3 can be traced to other DNA sequences in this sample. The sample belongs to a study of PD-1 blockade in classical Hodgkin lymphoma. This table comes from immunoSEQ multiplex PCR, and its TCRdb copy is limited to in-frame clones, with some not included. The sample consists of about 24,000 clones, 65% to 80% of them appearing once. Autologous stem cell transplantation was followed by relapse in every patient, and brentuximab vedotin exposure varied. Patients showed best responses of complete response, partial response or progressive disease. Germline V gives CDR1 MNHEY, CDR2 SMNVEV (reference sequence). This CDR3 has 15 amino acids. Trimming pared 0 bases from V and 0 bases from J, leaving 8 bases between. Regarding the study as a whole: TCR diversity rose significantly by C4D1 in CD4+ but not CD8+ cells.

This sample comprised peripheral blood mononuclear cells (PBMCs), obtained before the second cycle of nivolumab. The V and J genes are TRBV27 and TRBJ1-2; D might be TRBD1 (5 bases). The TCR comes from a human donor with classical Hodgkin lymphoma. In nucleotides, the CDR3 is TGTGCCAGCAGTTTATCAGGGGTATCTAACTATGGCTACACCTTC. Residues: CASSLSGVSNYGYTF.